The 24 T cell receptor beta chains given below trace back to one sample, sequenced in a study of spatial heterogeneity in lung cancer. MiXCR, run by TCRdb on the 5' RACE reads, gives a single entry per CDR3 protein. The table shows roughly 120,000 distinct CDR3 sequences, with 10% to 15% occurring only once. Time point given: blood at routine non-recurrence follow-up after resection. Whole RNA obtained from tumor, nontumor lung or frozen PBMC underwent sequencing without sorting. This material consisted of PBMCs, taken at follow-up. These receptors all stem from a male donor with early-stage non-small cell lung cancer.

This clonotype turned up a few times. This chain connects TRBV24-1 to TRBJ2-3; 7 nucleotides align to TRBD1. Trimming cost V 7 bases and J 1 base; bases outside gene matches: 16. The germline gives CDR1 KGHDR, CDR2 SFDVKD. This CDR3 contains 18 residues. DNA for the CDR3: TGTGCCACCAGCACCCCAAGGGGGCAGGGAAAGGGCACAGATACGCAGTATTTT. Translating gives CATSTPRGQGKGTDTQYF.

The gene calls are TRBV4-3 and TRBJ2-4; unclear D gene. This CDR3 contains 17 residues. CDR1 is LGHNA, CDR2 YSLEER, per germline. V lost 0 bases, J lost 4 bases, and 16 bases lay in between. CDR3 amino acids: CASSQDALNFGKNIQYF. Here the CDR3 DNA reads TGCGCCAGCAGCCAAGATGCTCTGAATTTCGGTAAAAACATTCAGTACTTC.

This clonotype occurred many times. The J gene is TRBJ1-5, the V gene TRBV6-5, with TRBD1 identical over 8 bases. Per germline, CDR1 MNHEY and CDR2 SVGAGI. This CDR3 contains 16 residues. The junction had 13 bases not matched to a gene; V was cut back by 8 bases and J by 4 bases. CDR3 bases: TGTGCCAGCTCCCCAGAAAGGACAGGGATAAATCAGCCCCAGCATTTT. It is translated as CASSPERTGINQPQHF.

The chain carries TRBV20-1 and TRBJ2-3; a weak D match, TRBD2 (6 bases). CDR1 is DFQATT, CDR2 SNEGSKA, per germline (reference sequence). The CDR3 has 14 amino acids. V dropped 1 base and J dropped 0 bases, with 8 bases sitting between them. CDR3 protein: CSARVGGSTDTQYF. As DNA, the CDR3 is TGCAGTGCTAGAGTGGGGGGAAGCACAGATACGCAGTATTTT.

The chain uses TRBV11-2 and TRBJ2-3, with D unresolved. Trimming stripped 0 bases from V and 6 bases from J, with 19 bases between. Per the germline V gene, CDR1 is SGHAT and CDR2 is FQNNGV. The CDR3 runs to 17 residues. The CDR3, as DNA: TGTGCCAGCAGCTTAGACTCGATAGATTTCCTCAGTGATACGCAGTATTTT. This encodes CASSLDSIDFLSDTQYF.

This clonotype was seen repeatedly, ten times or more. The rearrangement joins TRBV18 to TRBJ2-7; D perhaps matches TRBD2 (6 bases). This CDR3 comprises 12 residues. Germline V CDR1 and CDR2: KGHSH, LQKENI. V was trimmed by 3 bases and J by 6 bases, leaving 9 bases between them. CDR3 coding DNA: TGTGCCAGCTCACCCGGGGGTGTCGAGCAGTACTTC. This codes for CASSPGGVEQYF. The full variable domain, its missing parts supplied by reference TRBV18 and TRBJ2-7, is NAGVMQNPRHLVRRRGQEARLRCSPMKGHSHVYWYRQLPEEGLKFMVYLQKENIIDESGMPKERFSAEFPKEGPSILRIQQVVRGDSAAYFCASSPGGVEQYFGPGTRLTVT.

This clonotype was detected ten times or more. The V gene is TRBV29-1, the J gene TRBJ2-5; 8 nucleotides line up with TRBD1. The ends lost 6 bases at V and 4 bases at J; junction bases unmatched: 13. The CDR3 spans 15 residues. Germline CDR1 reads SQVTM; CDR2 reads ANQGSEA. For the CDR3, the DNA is TGCAGCGTAGTCCCGGAGGCAGGGGGCTTAGAGACCCAGTACTTC. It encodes CSVVPEAGGLETQYF.

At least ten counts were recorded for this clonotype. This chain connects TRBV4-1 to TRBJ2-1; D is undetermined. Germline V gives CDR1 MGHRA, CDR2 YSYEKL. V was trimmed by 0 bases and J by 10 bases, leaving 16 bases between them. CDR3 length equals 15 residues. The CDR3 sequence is CASSQEHLQRREQFF. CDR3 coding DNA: TGCGCCAGCAGCCAAGAGCACCTACAAAGACGGGAGCAGTTCTTC.

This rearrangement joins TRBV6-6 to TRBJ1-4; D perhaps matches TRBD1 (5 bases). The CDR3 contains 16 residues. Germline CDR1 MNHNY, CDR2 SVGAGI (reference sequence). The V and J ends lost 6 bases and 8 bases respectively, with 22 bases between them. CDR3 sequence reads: CASRSLLIGGVEKLFF. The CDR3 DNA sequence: TGTGCCAGCAGGTCCTTACTGATCGGGGGGGTAGAAAAACTGTTTTTT.

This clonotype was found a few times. In DNA form, the CDR3 reads TGTGCCAGCAGAAGGCCGGGGGCGCGGGTATCAGCCTATGGCTACACCTTC. Amino acids: CASRRPGARVSAYGYTF. The chain combines TRBV6-1 with TRBJ1-2, with a tentative D call TRBD1 (6 bases). CDR1 MNHNS and CDR2 SASEGT come from the germline V gene. The CDR3 runs to 17 residues. Between the trimmed V and J ends, which lost 6 bases and 4 bases, there was a span of 24 bases.

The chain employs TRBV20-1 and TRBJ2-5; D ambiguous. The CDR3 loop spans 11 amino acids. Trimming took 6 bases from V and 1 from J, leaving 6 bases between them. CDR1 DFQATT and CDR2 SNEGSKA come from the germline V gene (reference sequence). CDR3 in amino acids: CSALSQETQYF. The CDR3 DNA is TGCAGTGCCCTGAGCCAAGAGACCCAGTACTTC.

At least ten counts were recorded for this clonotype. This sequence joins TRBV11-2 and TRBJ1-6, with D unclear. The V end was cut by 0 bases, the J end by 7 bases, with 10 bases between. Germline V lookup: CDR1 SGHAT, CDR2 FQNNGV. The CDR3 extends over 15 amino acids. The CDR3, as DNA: TGTGCCAGCAGCTTAGATCCCCAGCTAAATTCACCCCTCCACTTT. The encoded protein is CASSLDPQLNSPLHF. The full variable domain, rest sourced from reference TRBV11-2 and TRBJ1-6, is EAGVAQSPRYKIIEKRQSVAFWCNPISGHATLYWYQQILGQGPKLLIQFQNNGVVDDSQLPKDRFSAERLKGVDSTLKIQPAKLEDSAVYLCASSLDPQLNSPLHFGNGTRLTVT.

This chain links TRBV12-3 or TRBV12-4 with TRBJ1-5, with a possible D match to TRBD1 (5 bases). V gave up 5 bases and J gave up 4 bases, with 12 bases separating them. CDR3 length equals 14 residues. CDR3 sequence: CASSTLGGNQPQHF. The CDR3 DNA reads TGTGCCAGCAGTACCCTCGGGGGAAATCAGCCCCAGCATTTT.

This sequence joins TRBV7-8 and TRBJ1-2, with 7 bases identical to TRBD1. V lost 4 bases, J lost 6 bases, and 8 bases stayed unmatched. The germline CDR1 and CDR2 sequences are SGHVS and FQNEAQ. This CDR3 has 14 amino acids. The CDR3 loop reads CASSSRQGQNGYTF. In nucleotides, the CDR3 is TGTGCCAGCAGCTCGCGACAGGGACAGAATGGCTACACCTTC.

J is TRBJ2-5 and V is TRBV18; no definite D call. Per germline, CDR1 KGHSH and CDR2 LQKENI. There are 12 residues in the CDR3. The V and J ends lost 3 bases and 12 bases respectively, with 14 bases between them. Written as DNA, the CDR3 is TGTGCCAGCTCACCGGACCTCCTCGCCAAGTACTTC. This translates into CASSPDLLAKYF.

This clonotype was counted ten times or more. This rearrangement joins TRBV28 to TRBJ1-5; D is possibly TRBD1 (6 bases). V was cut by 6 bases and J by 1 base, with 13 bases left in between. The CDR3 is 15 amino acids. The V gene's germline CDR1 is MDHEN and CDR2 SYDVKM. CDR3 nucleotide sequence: TGTGCCAGCAGATTACAGGGCGAAAGCAATCAGCCCCAGCATTTT. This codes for CASRLQGESNQPQHF. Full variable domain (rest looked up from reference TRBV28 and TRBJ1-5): DVKVTQSSRYLVKRTGEKVFLECVQDMDHENMFWYRQDPGLGLRLIYFSYDVKMKEKGDIPEGYSVSREKKERFSLILESASTNQTSMYLCASRLQGESNQPQHFGDGTRLSIL.

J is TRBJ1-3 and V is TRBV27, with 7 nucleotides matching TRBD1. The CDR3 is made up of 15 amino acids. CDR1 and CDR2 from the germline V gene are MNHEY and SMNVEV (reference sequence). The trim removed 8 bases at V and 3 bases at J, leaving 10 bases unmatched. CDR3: CASSKLQGGGNTIYF. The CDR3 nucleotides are TGTGCCAGCTCAAAGCTTCAGGGGGGTGGAAACACCATATATTTT.

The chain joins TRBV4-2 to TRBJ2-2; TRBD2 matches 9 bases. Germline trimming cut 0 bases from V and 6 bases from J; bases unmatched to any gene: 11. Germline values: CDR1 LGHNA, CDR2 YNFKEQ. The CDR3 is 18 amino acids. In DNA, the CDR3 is TGTGCCAGCAGCCAAGATGGGCCAGCGGGGGGTGCTTCCGGGGAGCTGTTTTTT. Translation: CASSQDGPAGGASGELFF.

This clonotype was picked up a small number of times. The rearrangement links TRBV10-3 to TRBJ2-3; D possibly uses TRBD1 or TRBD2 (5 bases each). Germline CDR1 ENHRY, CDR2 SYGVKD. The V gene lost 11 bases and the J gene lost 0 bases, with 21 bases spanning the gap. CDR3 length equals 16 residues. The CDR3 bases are TGTGCCTCTACGAGGGCAGGGCAAGCTAGCACAGATACGCAGTATTTT. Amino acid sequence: CASTRAGQASTDTQYF.

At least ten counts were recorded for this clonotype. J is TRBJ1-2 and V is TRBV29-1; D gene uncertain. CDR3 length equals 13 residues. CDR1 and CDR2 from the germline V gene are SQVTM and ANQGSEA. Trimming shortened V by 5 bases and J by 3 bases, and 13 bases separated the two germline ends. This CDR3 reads CSVFRVSHYGYTF. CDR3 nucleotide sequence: TGCAGCGTTTTTAGGGTATCTCACTATGGCTACACCTTC.

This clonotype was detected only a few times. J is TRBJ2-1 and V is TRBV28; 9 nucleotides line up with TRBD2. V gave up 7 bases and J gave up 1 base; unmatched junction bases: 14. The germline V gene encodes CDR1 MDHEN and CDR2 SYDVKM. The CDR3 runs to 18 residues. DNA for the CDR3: TGTGCCAGCACCCTCCGGCTAGCGGGGTGGCAATCCTACAATGAGCAGTTCTTC. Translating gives CASTLRLAGWQSYNEQFF.

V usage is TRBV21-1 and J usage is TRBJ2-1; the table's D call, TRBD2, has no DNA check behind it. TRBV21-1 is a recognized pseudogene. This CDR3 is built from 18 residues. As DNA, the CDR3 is TGTGCCAGCAGCAAAGTCGCTAGCGGGGAGGCCCGCTACAATGAGCAGTTCTTC. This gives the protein CASSKVASGEARYNEQFF.

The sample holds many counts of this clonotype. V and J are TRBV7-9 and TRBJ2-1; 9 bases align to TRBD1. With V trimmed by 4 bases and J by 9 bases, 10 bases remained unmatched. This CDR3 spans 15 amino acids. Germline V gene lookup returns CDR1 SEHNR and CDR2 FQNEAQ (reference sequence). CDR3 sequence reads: CASSSPGQGSGEQFF. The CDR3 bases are TGTGCCAGCAGCTCTCCGGGACAGGGAAGCGGTGAGCAGTTCTTC.

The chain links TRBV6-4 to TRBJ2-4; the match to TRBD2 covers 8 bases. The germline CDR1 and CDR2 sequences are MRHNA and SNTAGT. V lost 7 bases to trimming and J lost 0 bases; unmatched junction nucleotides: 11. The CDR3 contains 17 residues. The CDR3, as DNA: TGTGCCAGCACCGACCGGGAGGGAGGGTTAGCCAAAAACATTCAGTACTTC. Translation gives CASTDREGGLAKNIQYF.